This T cell receptor (beta chain) was found in a study of lung T cells in sarcoidosis with Löfgren's syndrome (dated by TCRdb to about 2017). For context, the study as a whole: Sarcoidosis was characterized as a granulomatous disease that is mostly pulmonary, in which CD4+ T cells accumulate in bronchoalveolar lavage fluid. The repertoire analyses centered on Lofgren's syndrome patients. General findings and caveats noted by the study authors: Sharing of TRAV12-1 and TRBV2 CDR3 motifs among multiple Lofgren's syndrome patients was reported, suggesting public CD4+ TCR repertoires. Compared with control subjects, Lofgren's syndrome patients were reported to have TRAV12-1 and TRBV2 as the most expanded V gene segments. Recognition of a sarcoidosis-associated antigen was merely suggested, with the antigen itself still putative and unidentified. In alphabeta pairing analysis, TRAV12-1 was found to pair preferentially with TRBV2, and CDR3 homology was shown by the resulting paired TCRs.

This clonotype was counted only a few times. Its antigen is currently not known. Per-nucleotide qualities are absent, and no much larger clonotype sits a single base away. Germline trimming amounts to 6 bases on V and 4 bases on J, with 6 as the count of junction bases outside the gene matches. Spanning cysteine to phenylalanine, the CDR3 consists of 14 amino acids. This entry keeps only the CDR3 DNA: 42 bases, framed from base 1. CDR1 is given as SNHLY and CDR2 as FYNNEI, both from the germline V gene. The sample was run on an Illumina MiSeq. TCRdb took the public reads, trimmed them with fastp at Q25, ran MiXCR for clone calling and kept in-frame beta chains. Rows are unified per CDR3 protein, each entry keeping the most common DNA and genes. The sample table shows roughly 63,000 distinct CDR3 sequences, and 21% are seen once. Of the sample, less than 2.5% is held by the ten largest clones.

Here the chain combines TRBV2 and TRBJ1-2, with 9 bases in between that match TRBD1. Sample: CD4+ T cells from PBMCs. This TCR derives from a human donor with sarcoidosis (Löfgren's syndrome or another form), or a control subject (not recorded which). The base sequence is TGTGCCAGCAGGCCCGCGGACAGGGGCTATGGCTACACCTTC. It specifies CASRPADRGYGYTF.